The 30 T cell receptor beta chains in this list originate from one sample, sequenced in a study of blood T cells in healthy people across ages. The second PCR ran about 6 to 12 cycles with a sample-barcoded 5' primer and J-beta primers. TCRdb reanalysed the 5' RACE reads using MiXCR and keeps one entry per CDR3 protein. The profile shows 1.6 million or so distinct CDR3 sequences, about 35% of them singletons. The sample taken for sequencing was blood. The receptor set was obtained from a woman in her thirties in good health.

Only a few counts were recorded for this clonotype. V gene TRBV20-1 combines with J gene TRBJ2-1; D is uncertain. This CDR3 has 15 residues. The ends were cut back, 0 bases at V and 6 bases at J, with 15 bases in the middle. Germline V gene lookup returns CDR1 DFQATT and CDR2 SNEGSKA (reference sequence). The CDR3 bases are TGCAGTGCTAGAGATGTTAAAGGGAACCCCAATGAGCAGTTCTTC. It translates to CSARDVKGNPNEQFF.

This clonotype came up many times. The rearrangement joins TRBV5-1 to TRBJ2-7, with 8 nucleotides matching TRBD2. Unmatched junction bases numbered 4, after V lost 0 bases and J lost 2 bases. Germline CDR1 reads SGHRS; CDR2 reads YFSETQ. This CDR3 contains 15 residues. CDR3 sequence: CASSLGSGRAYEQYF. DNA of the CDR3: TGCGCCAGCAGCTTGGGGTCCGGGAGGGCCTACGAGCAGTACTTC.

The table lists this clonotype with a few counts. At one of its ends the junction is not consistent with the germline gene, which may arise from a read error. The chain links TRBV11-1 to TRBJ2-1, with D unclear. The CDR3 runs to 15 residues. CDR1 and CDR2 from the germline V gene are SGHAT and FQDESV (reference sequence). The CDR3 protein is CTSSLTLSSYNEQFF. As DNA, the CDR3 is TGTACCAGCAGCTTAACCTTAAGCTCCTACAATGAGCAGTTCTTC.

On this clonotype itself: This may come from a read error, since a much larger clone is one base off. The rearrangement uses TRBV12-3 or TRBV12-4 and TRBJ2-3, with TRBD2 matching 10 bases. This CDR3 spans 15 amino acids. The CDR3, as DNA: TGTGCCAGCAGTCTAGCGGGAGCCATCACAGGTACGCAGTATTTT. Encoded protein: CASSLAGAITGTQYF.

With respect to this clonotype: The germline gene is not matched at one end of the junction; a read error may be the cause. The rearrangement uses TRBV5-1 and TRBJ2-1, with 8 positions matching TRBD1. The CDR3 length is 17 residues. Germline assignment: CDR1 SGHRS and CDR2 YFSETQ. The CDR3 coding sequence is TGCGCCAGCAGCTTGGACGTCGTGACAGGGGAATACAATGGGCAGTTCTTC. Translating gives CASSLDVVTGEYNGQFF.

This clonotype was counted between two and nine times. The rearrangement uses TRBV12-3 or TRBV12-4 and TRBJ2-1; D may match TRBD1 or TRBD2 (5 bases each). This CDR3 contains 16 residues. Trimming left V 5 bases short and J 4 bases short, with 18 bases between. The CDR3 is CASSPLGDPVYNEQFF. CDR3 DNA sequence: TGTGCCAGCAGTCCGCTCGGGGACCCCGTTTACAATGAGCAGTTCTTC.

V and J are TRBV11-2 and TRBJ2-3; no clear D. Germline CDR1 SGHAT, CDR2 FQNNGV. V lost 3 bases to trimming and J lost 5 bases, with 15 bases between them. This CDR3 comprises 15 residues. The DNA for the CDR3 is TGTGCCAGCAGCTTCCTATCCGGACCAGAAGATACGCAGTATTTT. Amino acid sequence: CASSFLSGPEDTQYF.

This clonotype was counted once. This may be a read error: a much more frequent sequence differs by one nucleotide. The V gene is TRBV6-2 or TRBV6-3, the J gene TRBJ2-7, with D hard to call. CDR3 size: 18 residues. The germline CDR1 and CDR2 sequences are MNHEY and SVGEGT. Trimming pared 6 bases from V and 2 bases from J, leaving 26 bases between. CDR3 sequence reads: CASRSNVPPRPQTYEQYF. The CDR3 DNA follows: TGTGCCAGCAGATCCAACGTCCCGCCCAGGCCGCAGACCTACGAGCAGTACTTC.

This clonotype has a count of ten or more. The J gene is TRBJ2-3, the V gene TRBV12-3 or TRBV12-4; no reliable D call. V was clipped by 6 bases and J by 0 bases, with 10 bases between them. The CDR3 runs 14 residues. CDR3 sequence: CASSFATSTDTQYF. The CDR3, as DNA: TGTGCCAGCAGCTTCGCGACTAGCACAGATACGCAGTATTTT.

This clonotype was found many times. V gene TRBV5-1 combines with J gene TRBJ2-4; D is perhaps TRBD1 (5 bases). The CDR3 loop spans 14 amino acids. In germline, CDR1 is SGHRS, CDR2 YFSETQ. Trimming removed 0 bases from V and 8 bases from J, with 12 bases in between. The CDR3 DNA follows: TGCGCCAGCAGCTTGGAGCTAGGGGTCGACATTCAGTACTTC. It specifies CASSLELGVDIQYF.

This clonotype was observed a handful of times. The V and J genes are TRBV11-2 and TRBJ1-2; TRBD1 matches at 10 bases. CDR1 is SGHAT, CDR2 FQNNGV, per germline. Trimming cost V 7 bases and J 6 bases; bases outside gene matches: 11. The CDR3 sequence is 15 residues long. In DNA form, the CDR3 reads TGTGCCAGCATGATGGGACAGGGGCTGTGGAATGGCTACACCTTC. As protein: CASMMGQGLWNGYTF.

This clonotype was detected a few times. The chain combines TRBV27 with TRBJ2-3; 9 nucleotides agree with TRBD2. Per the germline V gene, CDR1 is MNHEY and CDR2 is SMNVEV (reference sequence). The V segment lost 7 bases and the J segment 2 bases; nucleotides outside the gene matches: 10. The CDR3 has 16 residues. CDR3: CASTGLAPSSTDTQYF. The CDR3 nucleotides read TGTGCCAGCACGGGACTAGCCCCGTCCTCCACAGATACGCAGTATTTT.

On this clonotype itself: A much more abundant neighbour one base away suggests this may be a read error. V usage is TRBV20-1 and J usage is TRBJ1-2; D is perhaps TRBD1 (6 bases). This CDR3 comprises 14 residues. Germline V gives CDR1 DFQATT, CDR2 SNEGSKA (reference sequence). The CDR3 DNA sequence: TGCAGTGCTTCCATTGCAGGGGCTAACTATGGCTGCACCTTC. Translating gives CSASIAGANYGCTF.

This clonotype turned up a few times. The chain links TRBV29-1 to TRBJ1-1; D gene uncertain. Germline V gives CDR1 SQVTM, CDR2 ANQGSEA. The V end was cut by 6 bases, the J end by 3 bases, with 11 bases between. The length of the CDR3 is 12 residues. This chain's CDR3 is CSVAGLDTEAFF. Here the CDR3 DNA reads TGCAGCGTCGCGGGTTTGGACACTGAAGCTTTCTTT.

The chain uses TRBV20-1 and TRBJ2-1; D might be TRBD2 (5 bases). CDR3 length: 14 residues. The V end lost 2 bases, the J end lost 4 bases, and 12 bases lay between the germline ends. CDR1 is DFQATT and CDR2 is SNEGSKA in the germline V gene (reference sequence). The CDR3, as DNA: TGCAGTGCTAGATCCCTAGCAGTATACAATGAGCAGTTCTTC. This sequence encodes CSARSLAVYNEQFF.

At least ten counts were recorded for this clonotype. The genes are TRBV6-6 and TRBJ2-5; D gene unclear. Looked up from germline, CDR1 is MNHNY and CDR2 is SVGAGI (reference sequence). The CDR3 loop spans 12 amino acids. V lost 0 bases to trimming and J lost 5 bases, with 4 bases between them. CDR3 bases: TGTGCCAGCAGTTACTCGTGGGAGACCCAGTACTTC. Its protein is CASSYSWETQYF.

The V and J genes are TRBV20-1 and TRBJ2-1, with D perhaps TRBD2 (6 bases). Trimming shortened V by 4 bases and J by 8 bases, and 27 bases separated the two germline ends. CDR3 length: 17 residues. CDR1 is DFQATT, CDR2 SNEGSKA, per germline (reference sequence). As DNA, the CDR3 is TGCAGTGCTACGTTAGAAAGGGGCGGGATTTGGCGTGATGAGCAGTTCTTC. Translating gives CSATLERGGIWRDEQFF.

This clonotype was seen a handful of times. The rearrangement uses TRBV7-9 and TRBJ2-1; D is tentatively TRBD1 or TRBD2 (5 bases each). CDR3 length equals 14 residues. Germline V lookup: CDR1 SEHNR, CDR2 FQNEAQ (reference sequence). Trimming removed 11 bases at V and 7 bases at J, with 21 bases between. Written as DNA, the CDR3 is TGTGCCGTCCCTGGGACCTCCCCCCCGAATGAGCAGTTCTTC. This encodes CAVPGTSPPNEQFF.

Note on this clonotype: Its ends do not fully match the called genes, so a read error is possible. The chain couples TRBV28 to TRBJ2-1, with D perhaps TRBD1 (6 bases). The CDR3 consists of 15 residues. Germline CDR1 reads MDHEN; CDR2 reads SYDVKM. The CDR3 nucleotides read TGTGCCAGCAGGGAAGGGACACAGACTTACAATGAGCAGGTCTTC. It yields the protein CASREGTQTYNEQVF.

Concerning this clonotype: A read error may be the cause here, since a much bigger clone is one base away. The chain has TRBV12-3 or TRBV12-4 and TRBJ2-3; D remains ambiguous. The CDR3 has 14 amino acids. The DNA for the CDR3 is TGTGTCAGCAACCCGGCCGGCGCAGGAGATACGCAGTATTTT. The encoded protein is CVSNPAGAGDTQYF.

With respect to this clonotype: Given a much more abundant clone one base away, this may be a read error. The chain combines TRBV3-1 with TRBJ2-3; tentatively, D is TRBD1 (6 bases). CDR3 length: 13 amino acids. Germline CDR1 LGHDT, CDR2 YNNKEL (reference sequence). The CDR3 is CACSQQGPDTQYF. Written as DNA, the CDR3 is TGTGCCTGCAGCCAACAGGGCCCAGATACGCAGTATTTT.

Here the CDR3 DNA reads TGTGCCAGCAGCAGGACTAGCGTCACAGATACGCAGTATTTT. The encoded protein is CASSRTSVTDTQYF. The chain is built from TRBV27 and TRBJ2-3; 9 positions match TRBD2. The germline V gene has CDR1 MNHEY and CDR2 SMNVEV (reference sequence). J lost 2 bases, V lost 6 bases, and 3 bases had no gene match. CDR3 length equals 14 residues.

This clonotype was seen only a few times. The J gene is TRBJ2-3, the V gene TRBV27; no clear D gene. Trimming cost V 4 bases and J 5 bases, with 13 bases left between them. The germline V gene has CDR1 MNHEY and CDR2 SMNVEV (reference sequence). This CDR3 is built from 14 residues. The CDR3 DNA reads as TGTGCCAGCAGTTCTCTTAACAGAGGAGATACGCAGTATTTT. It translates to CASSSLNRGDTQYF.

The J gene is TRBJ2-2, the V gene TRBV21-1; the D call TRBD1 from the table was never checked on the DNA. TRBV21-1 is classified as a pseudogene. This CDR3 spans 18 amino acids. The CDR3 DNA follows: TGTGCCAGCAGCAAGGACAGGAAACTTGGGGCGAACACCGGGGAGCTGTTTTTT. Translating gives CASSKDRKLGANTGELFF.

This clonotype was detected ten times or more. The chain couples TRBV10-3 to TRBJ2-5, with TRBD2 matching over 9 bases. V was pared by 4 bases and J by 1 base, with 4 bases of the junction left unmatched. The CDR3 extends over 15 amino acids. The germline CDR1 and CDR2 sequences are ENHRY and SYGVKD. The CDR3 DNA sequence: TGTGCCATCAGTGGCGGGGGGGCCCTCCAAGAGACCCAGTACTTC. Translating gives CAISGGGALQETQYF.

This clonotype turned up a few times. The chain employs TRBV5-1 and TRBJ1-6; 9 bases fit TRBD1. Germline loops: CDR1 SGHRS, CDR2 YFSETQ. The CDR3 spans 14 residues. V shed 4 bases and J 16 bases; nucleotides not matched to a gene: 12. The CDR3 DNA sequence: TGCGCCAGCAGCCCGGGACAGGGACCCCTCCCTCTCCACTTT. Protein product: CASSPGQGPLPLHF.

There are a few counts of this clonotype. This chain connects TRBV13 to TRBJ2-1; 12 positions agree with TRBD2. V shed 5 bases, J shed 3 bases, and the junction held 8 bases outside the gene matches. The length of the CDR3 is 17 residues. CDR1 and CDR2 (germline): PRHDT, FYEKMQ (reference sequence). This chain's CDR3 is CASSPRLAGEIYNEQFF. CDR3 coding DNA: TGTGCCAGCAGCCCCCGACTAGCGGGAGAAATCTACAATGAGCAGTTCTTC.

This chain links TRBV2 with TRBJ2-3; D unclear. The germline V gene encodes CDR1 SNHLY and CDR2 FYNNEI. This CDR3 has 14 amino acids. Trimming removed 1 base from V and 4 bases from J, with 9 bases in between. In DNA, the CDR3 is TGTGCCAGCAGTGAAGGCCTCTACGCAGATACGCAGTATTTT. It yields the protein CASSEGLYADTQYF.

This clonotype was observed a handful of times. V usage is TRBV7-9 and J usage is TRBJ2-5; TRBD2 matches at 7 bases. CDR1 is SEHNR, CDR2 FQNEAQ, per germline (reference sequence). Trimming cost V 5 bases and J 5 bases; bases outside gene matches: 8. The CDR3 is 14 amino acids. CDR3 bases: TGTGCCAGCAGCCGGGACTACCTCCGGGAGACCCAGTACTTC. Residues: CASSRDYLRETQYF.

This chain links TRBV20-1 with TRBJ2-1; maybe TRBD2 (6 bases). The CDR3 contains 13 residues. The V and J ends lost 1 base and 7 bases respectively, with 11 bases between them. The germline V gene encodes CDR1 DFQATT and CDR2 SNEGSKA (reference sequence). CDR3 sequence reads: CSARASVTNEQFF. CDR3 DNA sequence: TGCAGTGCTAGAGCTAGCGTGACTAATGAGCAGTTCTTC.